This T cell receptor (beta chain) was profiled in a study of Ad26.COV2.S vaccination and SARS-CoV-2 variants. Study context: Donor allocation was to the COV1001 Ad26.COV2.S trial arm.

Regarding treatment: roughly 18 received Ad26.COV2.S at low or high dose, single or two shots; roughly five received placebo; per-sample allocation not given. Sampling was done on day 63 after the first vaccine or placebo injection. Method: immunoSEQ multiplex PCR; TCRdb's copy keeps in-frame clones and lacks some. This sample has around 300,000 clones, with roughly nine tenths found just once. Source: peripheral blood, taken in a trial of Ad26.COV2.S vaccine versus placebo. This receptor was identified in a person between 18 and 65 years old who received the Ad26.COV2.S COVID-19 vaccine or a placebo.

The CDR3 is CASFASWGNSPLHF. The CDR3 DNA sequence: TGTGCCAGCTTCGCAAGTTGGGGGAATTCACCCCTCCACTTT. The V call is TRBV28, the J call TRBJ1-6, with a possible D match to TRBD1 (5 bases). Germline CDR1 MDHEN, CDR2 SYDVKM. V was cut by 8 bases and J by 7 bases, with 15 bases left in between. This CDR3 is 14 amino acids long.